This note documents a single T cell receptor beta chain sequence. What it binds is unknown. MiXCR, applied by TCRdb to the RT-PCR reads, yields one record per CDR3 protein. The profile shows 280,000 or so distinct CDR3 sequences, roughly a fifth of them singletons. The data were taken from a study of response to subunit inactivated influenza vaccine. Study observations and caveats: The authors put forward the suggestion that each seasonal influenza vaccination may bring in only a limited number of new T cells.

V lost 5 bases to trimming and J lost 2 bases, with 13 bases between them. CDR3 size: 16 residues. Germline assignment: CDR1 SGHVS and CDR2 FNYEAQ. The sequenced sample was PBMCs from blood, obtained 21 months after vaccination. The receptor was isolated from a man between 50 and 69 years old who received an inactivated influenza vaccine. The V call is TRBV7-6, the J call TRBJ2-6, with D tentatively TRBD2 (6 bases). As DNA, the CDR3 is TGTGCCAGCAGCCCCCAGGGCGGGACTGGGGCCAACGTCCTGACTTTC. Amino acid sequence: CASSPQGGTGANVLTF.